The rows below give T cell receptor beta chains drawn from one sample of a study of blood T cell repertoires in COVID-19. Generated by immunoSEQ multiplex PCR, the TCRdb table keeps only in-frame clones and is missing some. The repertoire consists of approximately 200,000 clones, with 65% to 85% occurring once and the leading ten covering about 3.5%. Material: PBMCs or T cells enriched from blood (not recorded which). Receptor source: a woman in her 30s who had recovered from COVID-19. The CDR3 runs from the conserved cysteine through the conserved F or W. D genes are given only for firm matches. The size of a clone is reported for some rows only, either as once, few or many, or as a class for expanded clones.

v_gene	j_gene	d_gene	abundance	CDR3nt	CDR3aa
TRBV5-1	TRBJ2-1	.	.	TGCGCCAGCAGCCCGGAGCTCTACAATGAGCAGTTCTTC	CASSPELYNEQFF
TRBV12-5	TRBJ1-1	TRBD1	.	TGTGCTAGTGGGGACAGGGTGACTGAAGCTTTCTTT	CASGDRVTEAFF
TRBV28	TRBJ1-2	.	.	TGTGCCAGCAGCGTAACAGGGTCGCCCTTCGGCTACACCTTC	CASSVTGSPFGYTF
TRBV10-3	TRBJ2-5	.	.	TGTGCCATCAGTGAGTCAGGGGGTCAAGAGACCCAGTACTTC	CAISESGGQETQYF
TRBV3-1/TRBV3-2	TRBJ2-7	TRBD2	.	TGTGCCAGCACGGGGGGAGTGGGCTACGAGCAGTACTTC	CASTGGVGYEQYF
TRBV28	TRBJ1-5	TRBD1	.	TGTGCCAGCAGATCGGACAGGGGTAAGAGCAATCAGCCCCAGCATTTT	CASRSDRGKSNQPQHF
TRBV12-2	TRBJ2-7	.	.	TGTGCAAGTCGCTTAGAGGTCTGGGGACTAGCGGGAGACGAGCAGTACTTC	CASRLEVWGLAGDEQYF
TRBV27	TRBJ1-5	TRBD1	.	TGTGCCAGCAGAACGACAGGGAAGGGGAATCAGCCCCAGCATTTT	CASRTTGKGNQPQHF
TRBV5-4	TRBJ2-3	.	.	TGTGCCAGCAGTCGCCCTACAGGGATGAGGAGCACAGATACGCAGTATTTT	CASSRPTGMRSTDTQYF
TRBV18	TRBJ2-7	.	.	TGTGCCAGCTCACCGGCCCCTTACGAGCAGTACTTC	CASSPAPYEQYF
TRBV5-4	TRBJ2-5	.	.	TGTGCCAGCAGCTTGGGGGCTAGCCTTCCCCAGACCCAGTACTTC	CASSLGASLPQTQYF
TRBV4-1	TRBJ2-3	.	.	TGCGCCAGCAGCCAAGATGAGAGGGCCGGAACAGATACGCAGTATTTT	CASSQDERAGTDTQYF
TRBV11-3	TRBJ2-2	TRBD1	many	TGTGCCAGCAGCAAGACAGGGGGCCCTAACACCGGGGAGCTGTTTTTT	CASSKTGGPNTGELFF
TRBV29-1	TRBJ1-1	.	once	TGCAGCGTCGCTGGAGGGGAGAACACTGAAGCTTTCTTT	CSVAGGENTEAFF
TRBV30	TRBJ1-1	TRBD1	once	TGTGCCTGGAGTTATACAGGGGCTTTGAACACTGAAGCTTTCTTT	CAWSYTGALNTEAFF
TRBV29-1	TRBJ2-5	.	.	TGCAGCGGGGGGGGCCGGGAGACCCAGTACTTC	CSGGGRETQYF
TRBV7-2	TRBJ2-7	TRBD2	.	TGTGCCAGCAGCTTAGGGACTAGCGGCCGGGAGCCCTACGAGCAGTACTTC	CASSLGTSGREPYEQYF
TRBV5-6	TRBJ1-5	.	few	TGTGCCAGCAGCAATCGACGGGGCAATCAGCCCCAGCATTTT	CASSNRRGNQPQHF